This passage covers 2 T cell receptor beta chains from one sample sequenced in a study of T-cell memory formation after mild COVID-19. TCRdb passed the 5' RACE reads through MiXCR, listing each CDR3 protein once. The data show hundreds of thousands of distinct CDR3 sequences, roughly 22% seen once. Sequences were obtained from PBMCs or a T cell subset sorted from them (not recorded which). Receptor source: an adult woman who had mild COVID-19 (a few samples of this study predate the infection). Cell type and time point are not known.

A few counts support this clonotype. The rearrangement joins TRBV4-2 to TRBJ1-2; possibly TRBD1 for D (5 bases). The CDR3 sequence is 13 residues long. Germline-derived CDR1 and CDR2 are LGHNA and YNFKEQ. V lost 2 bases and J 8 bases, leaving 12 bases between the germline ends. The CDR3 loop reads CASSQPTGDGYTF. In nucleotides, the CDR3 is TGTGCCAGCAGCCAACCGACCGGGGACGGCTACACCTTC.

V is TRBV4-3 and J is TRBJ1-5; possible D gene TRBD1, 6 bases. The CDR3 consists of 16 residues. Germline V gene lookup returns CDR1 LGHNA and CDR2 YSLEER. The ends were cut back, 0 bases at V and 1 base at J, with 10 bases in the middle. CDR3 sequence: CASSQDGTRSNQPQHF. The CDR3 region has the DNA TGCGCCAGCAGCCAAGATGGGACACGAAGCAATCAGCCCCAGCATTTT.